The 20 T cell receptor beta chains given below trace back to one sample, sequenced in a study of blood T cells in healthy people across ages. A sample-barcoded 5' primer and a J-beta primer mix were used in a second PCR of about 7 to 12 cycles. One entry per CDR3 protein results from TCRdb running MiXCR on the 5' RACE reads. The data show 1.5 million to 2 million distinct CDR3 sequences, about two fifths seen once. The material sequenced was blood. The origin of the receptors is a human donor in good health.

The chain has TRBV5-1 and TRBJ2-5; D unclear. The CDR3 sequence is 13 residues long. CDR1 and CDR2 from the germline V gene are SGHRS and YFSETQ. V was clipped by 4 bases and J by 11 bases, with 18 bases between them. Here the CDR3 reads CASSQELSREQYF. DNA for the CDR3: TGCGCCAGCAGCCAGGAGTTGTCGAGAGAGCAGTACTTC.

Comments on this clonotype: An end of the junction differs from the germline gene, which may be a read error. This chain links TRBV13 with TRBJ2-1; 9 bases line up with TRBD2. The germline V gene encodes CDR1 PRHDT and CDR2 FYEKMQ (reference sequence). The CDR3 totals 16 residues. The CDR3 reads CAGSLEFAGGPGEQFF. The CDR3 nucleotides read TGTGCCGGCAGCTTGGAGTTTGCGGGGGGGCCAGGGGAGCAGTTCTTC.

Details on this clonotype: A much larger clone is a single base away; this may be a read error. This sequence joins TRBV7-6 and TRBJ2-4; 7 bases map to TRBD1. The germline gives CDR1 SGHVS, CDR2 FNYEAQ. This CDR3 contains 14 residues. The CDR3 DNA sequence: TGTACCAGCAGCCTCGGGACAGACAAAAACATTCAGTACTTC. It specifies CTSSLGTDKNIQYF.

The chain uses TRBV12-3 or TRBV12-4 and TRBJ2-1, with a possible D match to TRBD2 (5 bases). This CDR3 contains 17 residues. V was shortened by 6 bases and J by 1 base, with 19 bases between the two germline ends. The DNA for the CDR3 is TGTGCCAGCAGGTATGGACTCGCTATAGGTTCCTACAATGAGCAGTTCTTC. Its protein is CASRYGLAIGSYNEQFF.

The chain links TRBV20-1 to TRBJ2-5, with 9 bases identical to TRBD1. The end of the DNA fits TRBJ2-7 better, so the J call may be wrong. The CDR3 has 13 residues. CDR1 is DFQATT and CDR2 is SNEGSKA in the germline V gene (reference sequence). The DNA for the CDR3 is TGCAGTGCTACCCGGGACAGGGTGCACGAGCAGTACTTC. Translated, it gives CSATRDRVHEQYF.

This sequence joins TRBV24-1 and TRBJ1-2, with D perhaps matching TRBD1 (6 bases). Trimming took 3 bases from V and 7 from J, leaving 11 bases between them. This CDR3 has 13 residues. Germline assignment: CDR1 KGHDR and CDR2 SFDVKD. CDR3 in amino acids: CATSDRGYGGYTF. Here the CDR3 DNA reads TGTGCCACCAGTGATAGGGGGTATGGTGGCTACACCTTC.

Concerning this clonotype: At one end, the junction sequence differs from germline, possibly due to a read error. CDR3 coding DNA: TGTGCCGGCAGCCCCTCGCCCCAGCGGAGTTACAATGAGCAGTTCTTC. Translating gives CAGSPSPQRSYNEQFF. The rearrangement joins TRBV7-3 to TRBJ2-1, with a tentative D call TRBD2 (5 bases). This CDR3 comprises 16 residues. Germline V gives CDR1 SGHTA, CDR2 FQGTGA.

The rearrangement links TRBV7-9 to TRBJ2-3, with a tentative D call TRBD1 (6 bases). The germline V and J ends were trimmed by 5 bases and 7 bases, with 13 bases remaining between them. The CDR3 contains 13 residues. The germline gives CDR1 SEHNR, CDR2 FQNEAQ (reference sequence). Here the CDR3 DNA reads TGTGCCAGCAGCCCCAGGGGCCGGAATACGCAGTATTTT. This codes for CASSPRGRNTQYF.

V and J are TRBV3-1 and TRBJ1-1; 7 bases fit TRBD1. V trimming: 5 bases; J trimming: 4 bases; junction bases outside the gene matches: 7. The CDR3 length is 14 residues. The germline V gene encodes CDR1 LGHDT and CDR2 YNNKEL (reference sequence). CDR3 amino acids: CASSYQTGSTEAFF. The CDR3 DNA reads TGTGCCAGCAGCTACCAGACAGGGAGCACTGAAGCTTTCTTT.

The J gene is TRBJ1-5, the V gene TRBV7-9; a possible D gene is TRBD1 (6 bases). Looked up from germline, CDR1 is SEHNR and CDR2 is FQNEAQ (reference sequence). The CDR3 has 15 amino acids. The ends were cut back, 1 base at V and 6 bases at J, with 13 bases in the middle. Here the CDR3 DNA reads TGTGCCAGCAGCTTAGGGGGAACAGGGACTCAGCCCCAGCATTTT. Translation gives CASSLGGTGTQPQHF.

This chain uses TRBV12-3 or TRBV12-4 with TRBJ2-3, with TRBD1 matching 8 bases. Unmatched junction bases numbered 4, after V lost 3 bases and J lost 2 bases. The CDR3 is made up of 15 amino acids. The CDR3 sequence is CASSFSGGFTDTQYF. For the CDR3, the DNA is TGTGCCAGCAGTTTCTCAGGGGGCTTCACAGATACGCAGTATTTT.

The sample holds one count of this clonotype. CDR3 nucleotide sequence: TGTGCCAGCAGCGCAGAGGGAGGGTGGACTGAAGCTTTCTTT. It translates to CASSAEGGWTEAFF. This sequence joins TRBV7-2 and TRBJ1-1, with D hard to call. Germline V gene lookup returns CDR1 SGHTA and CDR2 FQGNSA. The CDR3 totals 14 residues. V dropped 5 bases and J dropped 5 bases, with 15 bases sitting between them.

The V and J genes are TRBV4-1 and TRBJ1-1, with D hard to call. Germline V CDR1 and CDR2: MGHRA, YSYEKL. This CDR3 has 13 residues. Deletions cut 2 bases from V and 7 bases from J, with 11 bases between. The CDR3 loop is CASSQTPGVEAFF. Written as DNA, the CDR3 is TGCGCCAGCAGCCAAACGCCTGGGGTTGAAGCTTTCTTT.

The V and J genes are TRBV7-8 and TRBJ2-3; the D is unclear. The germline CDR1 and CDR2 sequences are SGHVS and FQNEAQ. The CDR3 spans 14 residues. V was trimmed by 5 bases and J by 2 bases, leaving 11 bases between them. The CDR3 is CASSAGTITDTQYF. For the CDR3, the DNA is TGTGCCAGCAGCGCTGGTACGATCACAGATACGCAGTATTTT.

This clonotype was detected a few times. CDR3 protein: CSGGGRDRETQYF. The DNA for the CDR3 is TGCAGCGGGGGGGGCCGGGACAGAGAGACCCAGTACTTC. The J gene is TRBJ2-5, the V gene TRBV29-1; D possibly matches TRBD1 or TRBD2 (7 bases each). This CDR3 region has 13 residues. Trimming shortened V by 7 bases and J by 4 bases, and 16 bases separated the two germline ends. CDR1 is SQVTM and CDR2 is ANQGSEA in the germline V gene.

The chain combines TRBV29-1 with TRBJ1-2; no firm D call. In germline, CDR1 is SQVTM, CDR2 ANQGSEA. V lost 6 bases and J 2 bases, leaving 40 bases between the germline ends. The CDR3 covers 22 residues. CDR3 nucleotide sequence: TGCAGCGTCCTTCGACACCCCATAGCCCTTGCGTCCTTGTCGGGGAGAAACTATGGCTACACCTTC. Amino acid sequence: CSVLRHPIALASLSGRNYGYTF.

This clonotype was recorded a few times. CDR3 residues: CASRGLGRRNEKLFF. The CDR3, as DNA: TGTGCCAGCAGGGGCTTGGGACGGCGTAATGAAAAACTGTTTTTT. The rearrangement joins TRBV11-2 to TRBJ1-4, with D perhaps TRBD1 (5 bases). V lost 6 bases, J lost 4 bases, and 15 bases lay in between. The CDR3 covers 15 residues. From germline, CDR1 is SGHAT and CDR2 FQNNGV.

This clonotype was seen a handful of times. The rearrangement links TRBV4-3 to TRBJ2-1, with 7 bases matching TRBD2. V lost 4 bases to trimming and J lost 7 bases; unmatched junction nucleotides: 10. Germline V gives CDR1 LGHNA, CDR2 YSLEER. This CDR3 has 15 residues. CDR3 sequence (DNA): TGCGCCAGCAGCCCTCAGCGGGAACTTAGAAATGAGCAGTTCTTC. Translated: CASSPQRELRNEQFF.

This chain uses TRBV5-1 with TRBJ2-7; D is perhaps TRBD2 (6 bases). The V gene lost 1 base and the J gene lost 3 bases, with 14 bases spanning the gap. This CDR3 region has 15 residues. Germline assignment: CDR1 SGHRS and CDR2 YFSETQ. In DNA form, the CDR3 reads TGCGCCAGCAGCTTGACTAGCCTCCCGAACTACGAGCAGTACTTC. Translated, it gives CASSLTSLPNYEQYF.

This clonotype came up a few times. This chain connects TRBV7-8 to TRBJ2-1; D gene uncertain. Germline V gene sequence: CDR1 SGHVS, CDR2 FQNEAQ. The CDR3 sequence is 8 residues long. With 7 bases removed from V and 13 bases from J, the gap between germline ends came to 5 bases. The CDR3 region is CASTPQFF. The CDR3 DNA reads TGTGCCAGCACCCCCCAGTTCTTC.